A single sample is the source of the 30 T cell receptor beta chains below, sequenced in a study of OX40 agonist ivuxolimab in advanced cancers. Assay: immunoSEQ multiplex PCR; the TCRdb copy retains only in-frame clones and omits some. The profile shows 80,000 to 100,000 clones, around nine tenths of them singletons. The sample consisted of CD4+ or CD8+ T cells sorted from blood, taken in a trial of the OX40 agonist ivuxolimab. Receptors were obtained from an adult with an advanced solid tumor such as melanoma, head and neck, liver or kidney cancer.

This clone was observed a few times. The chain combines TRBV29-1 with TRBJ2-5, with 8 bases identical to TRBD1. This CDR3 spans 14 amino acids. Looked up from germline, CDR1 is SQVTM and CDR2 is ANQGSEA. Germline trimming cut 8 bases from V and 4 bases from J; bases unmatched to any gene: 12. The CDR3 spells CSLIPGQVRETQYF. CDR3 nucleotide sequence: TGCAGCCTAATTCCGGGACAGGTCCGAGAGACCCAGTACTTC.

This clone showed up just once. CDR3 protein: CASSVSQIMNTEAFF. CDR3 in DNA: TGTGCCAGCAGTGTTTCACAGATCATGAACACTGAAGCTTTCTTT. The chain carries TRBV28 and TRBJ1-1; D remains ambiguous. Germline CDR1 reads MDHEN; CDR2 reads SYDVKM. The CDR3 is 15 amino acids. V was clipped by 5 bases and J by 0 bases, with 13 bases between them. Filled out from reference TRBV28 and TRBJ1-1, the complete variable domain reads DVKVTQSSRYLVKRTGEKVFLECVQDMDHENMFWYRQDPGLGLRLIYFSYDVKMKEKGDIPEGYSVSREKKERFSLILESASTNQTSMYLCASSVSQIMNTEAFFGQGTRLTVV.

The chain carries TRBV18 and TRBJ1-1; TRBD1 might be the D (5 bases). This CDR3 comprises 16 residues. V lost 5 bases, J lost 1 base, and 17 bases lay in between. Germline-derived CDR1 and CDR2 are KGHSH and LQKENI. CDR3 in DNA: TGTGCCAGCTCATCCAGACAGCCCTCGTCGAACACTGAAGCTTTCTTT. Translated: CASSSRQPSSNTEAFF.

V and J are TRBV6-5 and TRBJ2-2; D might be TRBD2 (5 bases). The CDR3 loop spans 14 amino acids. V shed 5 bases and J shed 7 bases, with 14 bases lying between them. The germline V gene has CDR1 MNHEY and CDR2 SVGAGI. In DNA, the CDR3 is TGTGCCAGCAGTGAAAGGAGGACGGACGGGGAGCTGTTTTTT. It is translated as CASSERRTDGELFF.

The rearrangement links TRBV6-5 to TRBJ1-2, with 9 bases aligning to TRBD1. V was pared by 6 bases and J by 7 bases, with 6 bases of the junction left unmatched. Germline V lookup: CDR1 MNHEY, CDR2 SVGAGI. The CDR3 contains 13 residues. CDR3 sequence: CASSQQGALGYTF. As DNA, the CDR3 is TGTGCCAGCAGCCAACAGGGGGCACTTGGCTACACCTTC.

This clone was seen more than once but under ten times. CDR3 sequence (DNA): TGTGCCAGCAGCTTACGGGCGGGGCAGCCCCAGCATTTT. Translating it yields CASSLRAGQPQHF. The J gene is TRBJ1-5, the V gene TRBV11-2; no clear D gene. V was cut by 2 bases and J by 7 bases, with 9 bases left in between. Germline V CDR1 and CDR2: SGHAT, FQNNGV. CDR3 length: 13 amino acids.

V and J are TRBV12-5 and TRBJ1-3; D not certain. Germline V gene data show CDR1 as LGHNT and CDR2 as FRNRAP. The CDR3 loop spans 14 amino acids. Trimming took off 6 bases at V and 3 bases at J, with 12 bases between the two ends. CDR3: CASGNWVLGNTIYF. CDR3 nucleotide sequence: TGTGCTAGTGGAAATTGGGTTCTTGGAAACACCATATATTTT.

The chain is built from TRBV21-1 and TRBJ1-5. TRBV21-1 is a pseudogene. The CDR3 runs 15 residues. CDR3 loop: CASSKAVGVGQPQHF. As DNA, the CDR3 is TGTGCCAGCAGCAAAGCCGTGGGGGTTGGCCAGCCCCAGCATTTT.

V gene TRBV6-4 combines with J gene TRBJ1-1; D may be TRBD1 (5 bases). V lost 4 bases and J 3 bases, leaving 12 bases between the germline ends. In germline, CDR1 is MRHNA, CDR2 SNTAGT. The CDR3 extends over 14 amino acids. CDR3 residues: CASSVNLQDTEAFF. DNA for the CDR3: TGTGCCAGCAGTGTCAACTTACAGGACACTGAAGCTTTCTTT.

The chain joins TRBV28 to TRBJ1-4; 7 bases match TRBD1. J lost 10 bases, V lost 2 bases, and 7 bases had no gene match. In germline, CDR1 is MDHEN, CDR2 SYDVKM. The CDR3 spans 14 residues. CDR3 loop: CASSLGQGGGKLFF. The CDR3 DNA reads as TGTGCCAGCAGTTTAGGGCAGGGGGGTGGAAAACTGTTTTTT. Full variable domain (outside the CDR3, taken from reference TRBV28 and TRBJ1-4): DVKVTQSSRYLVKRTGEKVFLECVQDMDHENMFWYRQDPGLGLRLIYFSYDVKMKEKGDIPEGYSVSREKKERFSLILESASTNQTSMYLCASSLGQGGGKLFFGSGTQLSVL.

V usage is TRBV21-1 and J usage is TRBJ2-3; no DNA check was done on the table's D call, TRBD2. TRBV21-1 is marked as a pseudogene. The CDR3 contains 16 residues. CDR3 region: CASSNQTLDLTDTQYF. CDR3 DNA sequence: TGTGCCAGCAGCAACCAGACACTAGACCTCACAGATACGCAGTATTTT.

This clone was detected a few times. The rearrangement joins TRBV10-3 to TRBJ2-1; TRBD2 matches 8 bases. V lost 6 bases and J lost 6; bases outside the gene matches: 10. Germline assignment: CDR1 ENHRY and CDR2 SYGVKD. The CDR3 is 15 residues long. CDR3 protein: CAIRGTGLGGNEQFF. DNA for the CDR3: TGTGCCATCAGAGGAACGGGACTAGGGGGCAATGAGCAGTTCTTC.

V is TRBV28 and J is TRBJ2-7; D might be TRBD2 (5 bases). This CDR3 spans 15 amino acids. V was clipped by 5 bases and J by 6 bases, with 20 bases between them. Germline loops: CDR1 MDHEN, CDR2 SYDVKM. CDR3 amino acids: CASSDPGFGLREQYF. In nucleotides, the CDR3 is TGTGCCAGCAGTGACCCGGGGTTCGGCCTTCGCGAGCAGTACTTC.

CDR3 sequence: CASSEQTGGTQPQHF. The CDR3 DNA reads TGTGCCAGCAGTGAGCAGACAGGAGGTACTCAGCCCCAGCATTTT. The gene calls are TRBV6-1 and TRBJ1-5, with D possibly being TRBD1 (6 bases). CDR1 and CDR2 (germline): MNHNS, SASEGT. Trimming removed 3 bases at V and 6 bases at J, with 15 bases between. CDR3 size: 15 residues.

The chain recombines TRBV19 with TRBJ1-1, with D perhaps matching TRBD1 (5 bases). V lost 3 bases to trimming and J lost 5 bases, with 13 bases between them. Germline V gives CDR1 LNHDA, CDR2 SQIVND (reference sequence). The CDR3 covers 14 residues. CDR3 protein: CASSIAQGQTEAFF. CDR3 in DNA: TGTGCCAGTAGTATCGCCCAGGGCCAAACTGAAGCTTTCTTT. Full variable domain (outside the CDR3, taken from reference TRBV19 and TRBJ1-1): DGGITQSPKYLFRKEGQNVTLSCEQNLNHDAMYWYRQDPGQGLRLIYYSQIVNDFQKGDIAEGYSVSREKKESFPLTVTSAQKNPTAFYLCASSIAQGQTEAFFGQGTRLTVV.

In DNA, the CDR3 is TGTGCCAGCAGTTTGAACAGGGGAGTCGGCGGGGAGCTGTTTTTT. Translating it yields CASSLNRGVGGELFF. V gene TRBV27 combines with J gene TRBJ2-2, with 7 positions matching TRBD1. The CDR3 is made up of 15 amino acids. Germline assignment: CDR1 MNHEY and CDR2 SMNVEV (reference sequence). V lost 3 bases to trimming and J lost 7 bases; unmatched junction nucleotides: 8.

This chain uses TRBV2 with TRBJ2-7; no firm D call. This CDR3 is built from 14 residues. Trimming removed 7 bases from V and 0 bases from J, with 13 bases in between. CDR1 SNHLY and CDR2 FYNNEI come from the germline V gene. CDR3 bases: TGTGCCAGCAACCGAGGCGCCGACTCCTACGAGCAGTACTTC. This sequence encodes CASNRGADSYEQYF.

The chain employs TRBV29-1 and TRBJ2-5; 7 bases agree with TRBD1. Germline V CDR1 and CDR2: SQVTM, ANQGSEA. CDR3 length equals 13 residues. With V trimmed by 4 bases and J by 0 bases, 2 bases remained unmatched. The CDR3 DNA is TGCAGCGTTGTGGGACAGAACCAAGAGACCCAGTACTTC. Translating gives CSVVGQNQETQYF.

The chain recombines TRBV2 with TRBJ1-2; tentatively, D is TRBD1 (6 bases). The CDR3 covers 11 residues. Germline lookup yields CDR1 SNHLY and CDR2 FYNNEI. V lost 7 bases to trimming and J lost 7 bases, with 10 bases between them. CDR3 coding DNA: TGTGCCAGCAAGGGGGAGGTTGGCTACACCTTC. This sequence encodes CASKGEVGYTF.

The CDR3: CASSQAGVRDTQYF. DNA for the CDR3: TGTGCCAGCAGCCAGGCCGGCGTTAGGGATACGCAGTATTTT. The V gene is TRBV5-6, the J gene TRBJ2-3, with D hard to call. V lost 4 bases and J 6 bases, leaving 15 bases between the germline ends. The V gene's germline CDR1 is SGHDT and CDR2 YYEEEE. This CDR3 spans 14 amino acids.

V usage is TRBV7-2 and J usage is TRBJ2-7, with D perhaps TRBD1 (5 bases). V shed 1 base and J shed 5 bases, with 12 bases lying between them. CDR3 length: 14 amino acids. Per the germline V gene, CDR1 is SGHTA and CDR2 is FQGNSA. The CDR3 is CASSLEYDSHEQYF. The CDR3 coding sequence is TGTGCCAGCAGCTTAGAGTACGACAGCCACGAGCAGTACTTC. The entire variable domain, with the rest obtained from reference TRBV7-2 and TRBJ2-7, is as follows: GAGVSQSPSNKVTEKGKDVELRCDPISGHTALYWYRQSLGQGLEFLIYFQGNSAPDKSGLPSDRFSAERTGGSVSTLTIQRTQQEDSAVYLCASSLEYDSHEQYFGPGTRLTVT.

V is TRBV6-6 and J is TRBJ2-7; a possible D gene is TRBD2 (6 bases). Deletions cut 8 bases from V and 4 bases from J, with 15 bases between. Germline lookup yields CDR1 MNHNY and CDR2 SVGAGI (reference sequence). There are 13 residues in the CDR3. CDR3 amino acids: CASSRGQRYEQYF. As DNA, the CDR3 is TGTGCCAGCTCGCGGGGTCAACGATACGAGCAGTACTTC.

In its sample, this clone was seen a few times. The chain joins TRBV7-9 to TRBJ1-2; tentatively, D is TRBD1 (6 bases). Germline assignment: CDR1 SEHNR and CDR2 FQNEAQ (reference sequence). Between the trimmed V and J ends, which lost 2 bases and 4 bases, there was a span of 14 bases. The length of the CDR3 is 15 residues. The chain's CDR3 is CASSLSTVQGYGYTF. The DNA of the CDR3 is TGTGCCAGCAGCTTATCCACCGTACAGGGCTATGGCTACACCTTC.

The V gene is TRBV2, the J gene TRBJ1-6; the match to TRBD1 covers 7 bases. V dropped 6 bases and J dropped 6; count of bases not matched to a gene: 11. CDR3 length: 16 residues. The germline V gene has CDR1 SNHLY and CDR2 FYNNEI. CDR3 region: CASSESSGQFNSPLHF. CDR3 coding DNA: TGTGCCAGCAGCGAGAGCTCGGGACAGTTTAATTCACCCCTCCACTTT.

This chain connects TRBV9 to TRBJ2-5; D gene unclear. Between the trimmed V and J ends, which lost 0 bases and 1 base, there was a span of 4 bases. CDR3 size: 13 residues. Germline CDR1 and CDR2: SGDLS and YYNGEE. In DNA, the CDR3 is TGTGCCAGCAGCGTAGGGGTCCAAGAGACCCAGTACTTC. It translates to CASSVGVQETQYF. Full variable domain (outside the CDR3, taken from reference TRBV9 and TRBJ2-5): DSGVTQTPKHLITATGQRVTLRCSPRSGDLSVYWYQQSLDQGLQFLIQYYNGEERAKGNILERFSAQQFPDLHSELNLSSLELGDSALYFCASSVGVQETQYFGPGTRLLVL.

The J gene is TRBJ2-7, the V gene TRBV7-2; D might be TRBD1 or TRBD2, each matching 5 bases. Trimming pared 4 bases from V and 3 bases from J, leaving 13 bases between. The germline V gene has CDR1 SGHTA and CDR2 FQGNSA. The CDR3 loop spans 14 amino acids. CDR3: CASSYLGGGYEQYF. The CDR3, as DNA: TGTGCCAGCAGCTACCTAGGTGGGGGCTACGAGCAGTACTTC.

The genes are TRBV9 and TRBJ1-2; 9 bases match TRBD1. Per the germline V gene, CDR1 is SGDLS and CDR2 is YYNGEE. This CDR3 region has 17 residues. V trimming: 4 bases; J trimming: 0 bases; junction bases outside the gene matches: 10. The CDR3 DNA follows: TGTGCCAGCAGCCCCCGGACAGGGGTTTCGGCTAACTATGGCTACACCTTC. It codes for CASSPRTGVSANYGYTF.

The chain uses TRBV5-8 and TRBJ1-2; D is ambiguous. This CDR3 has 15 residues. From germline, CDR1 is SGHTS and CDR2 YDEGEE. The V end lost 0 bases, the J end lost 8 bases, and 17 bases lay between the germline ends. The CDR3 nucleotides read TGTGCCAGCAGCTTGGGGAGGGTGCTCGCCCTAGGCTACACCTTC. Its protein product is CASSLGRVLALGYTF.

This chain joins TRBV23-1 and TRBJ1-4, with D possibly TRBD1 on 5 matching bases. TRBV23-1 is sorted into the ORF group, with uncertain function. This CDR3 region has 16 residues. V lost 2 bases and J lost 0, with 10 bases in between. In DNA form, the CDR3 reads TGCGCCAGCAGTCAAGACAGCCGTTCAACTAATGAAAAACTGTTTTTT. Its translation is CASSQDSRSTNEKLFF.

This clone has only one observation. This chain's CDR3 is CASSWDTEETQYF. The CDR3 nucleotides read TGTGCCAGCAGCTGGGACACCGAAGAGACCCAGTACTTC. V and J are TRBV5-4 and TRBJ2-5; D is possibly TRBD1 (6 bases). CDR3 length: 13 amino acids. Germline V gene data show CDR1 as SGHNT and CDR2 as YYREEE (reference sequence). V was cut by 3 bases and J by 3 bases, with 9 bases left in between.